A selection of T cell receptor beta chains follows, all from one sample in a study of regulatory T cells in long-lasting Graves disease. TCRdb ran MiXCR on the multiplex PCR reads and lists one entry per CDR3 protein. The data contain over 300,000 distinct CDR3 sequences, roughly a sixth of them singletons. Sample: peripheral blood mononuclear cells (PBMCs), taken at new diagnosis, from a patient treated with antithyroid drugs. Every receptor here comes from a female donor with Graves disease. CDR3s include the opening cysteine and the closing phenylalanine or tryptophan. The D gene is left open where the match is weak. Size is omitted from some rows. Given values are once, few, many or a class for expanded clones.

V gene	clone size	J gene	D gene	CDR3 DNA	CDR3 protein
TRBV3-1	many	TRBJ2-3	NA	TGTGCCAGCAGCCAGCGTACAGGGACAGATACGCAGTATTTT	CASSQRTGTDTQYF
TRBV5-1	many	TRBJ2-1	NA	TGCGCCAGCAGCTTGGGGGCTAGCGAGGGTGAGCAGTTCTTC	CASSLGASEGEQFF
TRBV30	many	TRBJ1-3	TRBD1	TGTGCCTGGAGTGTGGGGACAGGGCTCTCTGGAAACACCATATATTTT	CAWSVGTGLSGNTIYF
TRBV11-2	NA	TRBJ2-5	NA	TGTGCCAGCAGCTTAGTAGCAGGGTTGCGGGAGACCCAGTACTTC	CASSLVAGLRETQYF
TRBV27	many	TRBJ2-1	TRBD2	TGTGCCAGCAGTTTACTGCCTAGCGGGGCCAATGAGCAGTTCTTC	CASSLLPSGANEQFF
TRBV5-8	NA	TRBJ2-5	TRBD1	TGTGCCAGCAGCTTGACGGCAGGGGGCGGGGAGACCCAGTACTTC	CASSLTAGGGETQYF
TRBV6-2/TRBV6-3	NA	TRBJ2-4	NA	TGTGCCAGCAGTGCACAGGAGGCCAAAAACATTCAGTACTTC	CASSAQEAKNIQYF
TRBV3-1	many	TRBJ2-1	NA	TGTGCCAGCAGCTTGGAGGGGCATGAGCAGTTCTTC	CASSLEGHEQFF
TRBV7-2	many	TRBJ2-5	NA	TGTGCCAGCAGCTTAGTTACGGCGAGGGAGACCCAGTACTTC	CASSLVTARETQYF
TRBV28	many	TRBJ2-1	TRBD2	TGTGCCAGCAGTCCCCGGGGGACTAGCCGTTACAATGAGCAGTTCTTC	CASSPRGTSRYNEQFF
TRBV19	few	TRBJ1-1	NA	TGTGCCAGTAGCCAAACAGGGAATTTAATCGCTGAAGCTTTCTTT	CASSQTGNLIAEAFF
TRBV20-1	few	TRBJ1-1	NA	TGCAGTGCTAGGGTAGACACTGAAGCTTTCTTT	CSARVDTEAFF
TRBV20-1	few	TRBJ2-7	TRBD2	TGCAGTGCCCCAGGACTAGCGGACAATTACGAGCAGTACTTC	CSAPGLADNYEQYF
TRBV20-1	NA	TRBJ2-5	NA	TGCAGTGCTAGAGATCTCGACAGCCGTTGGGAGACCCAGTACTTC	CSARDLDSRWETQYF
TRBV11-2	NA	TRBJ2-7	TRBD2	TGTGCCAGCAGCGAGCGGGGCACCTACGAGCAGTACTTC	CASSERGTYEQYF
TRBV15	many	TRBJ2-3	TRBD1	TGTGCCACCAGGAGGACAGGGAGCACAGATACGCAGTATTTT	CATRRTGSTDTQYF
TRBV12-5	NA	TRBJ1-1	NA	TGTGCTAGTAGGGTGGGGGCAGGGACTGAAGCTTTCTTT	CASRVGAGTEAFF